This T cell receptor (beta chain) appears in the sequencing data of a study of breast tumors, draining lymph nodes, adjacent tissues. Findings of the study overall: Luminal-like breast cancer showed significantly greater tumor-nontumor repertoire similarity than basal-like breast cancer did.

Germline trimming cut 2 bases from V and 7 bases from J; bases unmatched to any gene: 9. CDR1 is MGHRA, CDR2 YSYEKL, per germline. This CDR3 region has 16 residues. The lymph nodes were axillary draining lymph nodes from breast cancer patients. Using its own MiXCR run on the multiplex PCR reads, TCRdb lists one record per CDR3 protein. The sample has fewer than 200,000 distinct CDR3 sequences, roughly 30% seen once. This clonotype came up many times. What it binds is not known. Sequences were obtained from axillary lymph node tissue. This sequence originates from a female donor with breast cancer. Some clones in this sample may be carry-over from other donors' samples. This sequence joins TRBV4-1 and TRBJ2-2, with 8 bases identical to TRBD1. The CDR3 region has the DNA TGCGCCAGCAGCCAATCTCCAGGGGGCTATGACGGGGAGCTGTTTTTT. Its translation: CASSQSPGGYDGELFF.